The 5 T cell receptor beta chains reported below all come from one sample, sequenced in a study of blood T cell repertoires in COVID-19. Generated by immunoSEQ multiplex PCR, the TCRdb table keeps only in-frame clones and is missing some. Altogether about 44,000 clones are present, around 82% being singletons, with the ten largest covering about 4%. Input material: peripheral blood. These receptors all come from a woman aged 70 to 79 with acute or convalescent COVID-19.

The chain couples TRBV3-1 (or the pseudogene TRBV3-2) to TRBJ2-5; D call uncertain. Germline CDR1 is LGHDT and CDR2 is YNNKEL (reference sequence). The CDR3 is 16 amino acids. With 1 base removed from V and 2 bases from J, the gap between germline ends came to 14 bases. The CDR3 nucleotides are TGTGCCAGCAGCCAAGTCCGTGGGCCCTTTCAAGAGACCCAGTACTTC. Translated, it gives CASSQVRGPFQETQYF.

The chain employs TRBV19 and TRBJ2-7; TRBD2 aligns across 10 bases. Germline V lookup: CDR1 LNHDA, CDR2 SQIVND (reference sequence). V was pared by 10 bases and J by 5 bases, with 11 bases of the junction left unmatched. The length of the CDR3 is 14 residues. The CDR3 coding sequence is TGTGCCACCCGCCGGGTAGCGGGAGGAGACGAGCAGTACTTC. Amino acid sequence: CATRRVAGGDEQYF.

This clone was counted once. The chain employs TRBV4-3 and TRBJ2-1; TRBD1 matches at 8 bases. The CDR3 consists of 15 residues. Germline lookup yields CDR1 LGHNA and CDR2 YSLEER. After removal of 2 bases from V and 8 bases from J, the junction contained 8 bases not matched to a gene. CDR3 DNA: TGCGCCAGCAGCCAAATGGACAGGGATGACGATGAGCAGTTCTTC. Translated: CASSQMDRDDDEQFF.

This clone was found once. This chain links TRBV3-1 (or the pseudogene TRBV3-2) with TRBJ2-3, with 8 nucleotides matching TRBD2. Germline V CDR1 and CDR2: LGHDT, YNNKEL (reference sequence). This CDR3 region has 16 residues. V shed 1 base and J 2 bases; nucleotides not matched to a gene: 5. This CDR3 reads CASSQVYGRATDTQYF. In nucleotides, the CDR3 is TGTGCCAGCAGCCAAGTATACGGGAGGGCCACAGATACGCAGTATTTT.

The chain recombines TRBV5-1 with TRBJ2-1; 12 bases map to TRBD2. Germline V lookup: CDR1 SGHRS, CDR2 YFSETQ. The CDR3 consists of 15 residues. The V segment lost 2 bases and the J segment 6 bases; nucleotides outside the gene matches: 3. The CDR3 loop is CASSFLAGGPNEQFF. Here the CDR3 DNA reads TGCGCCAGCAGCTTTCTAGCGGGAGGGCCCAATGAGCAGTTCTTC.